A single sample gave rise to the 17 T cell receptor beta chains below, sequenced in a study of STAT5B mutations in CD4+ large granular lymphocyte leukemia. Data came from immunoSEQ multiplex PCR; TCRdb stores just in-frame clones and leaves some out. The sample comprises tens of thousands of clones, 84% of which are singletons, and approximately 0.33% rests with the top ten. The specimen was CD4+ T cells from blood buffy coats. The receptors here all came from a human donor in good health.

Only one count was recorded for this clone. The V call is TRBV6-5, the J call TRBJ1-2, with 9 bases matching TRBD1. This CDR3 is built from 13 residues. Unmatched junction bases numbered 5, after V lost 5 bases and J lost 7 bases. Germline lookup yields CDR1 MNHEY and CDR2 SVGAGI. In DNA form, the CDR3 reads TGTGCCAGCAGTAAACAGGGGGCTATTGGCTACACCTTC. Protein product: CASSKQGAIGYTF.

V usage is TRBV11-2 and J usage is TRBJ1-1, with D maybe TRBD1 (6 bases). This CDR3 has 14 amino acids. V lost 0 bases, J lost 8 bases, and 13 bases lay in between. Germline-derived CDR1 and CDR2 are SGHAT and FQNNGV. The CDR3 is CASSLEEGGTEAFF. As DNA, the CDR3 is TGTGCCAGCAGCTTAGAGGAGGGGGGGACAGAAGCTTTCTTT. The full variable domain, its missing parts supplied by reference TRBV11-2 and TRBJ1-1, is EAGVAQSPRYKIIEKRQSVAFWCNPISGHATLYWYQQILGQGPKLLIQFQNNGVVDDSQLPKDRFSAERLKGVDSTLKIQPAKLEDSAVYLCASSLEEGGTEAFFGQGTRLTVV.

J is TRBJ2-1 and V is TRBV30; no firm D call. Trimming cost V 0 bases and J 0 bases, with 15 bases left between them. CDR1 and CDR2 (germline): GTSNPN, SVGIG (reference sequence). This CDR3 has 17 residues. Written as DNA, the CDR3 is TGTGCCTGGAGTGTACTGTATGCCCTTAGCTCCTACAATGAGCAGTTCTTC. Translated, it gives CAWSVLYALSSYNEQFF. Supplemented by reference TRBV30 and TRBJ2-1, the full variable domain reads SQTIHQWPATLVQPVGSPLSLECTVEGTSNPNLYWYRQAAGRGLQLLFYSVGIGQISSEVPQNLSASRPQDRQFILSSKKLLLSDSGFYLCAWSVLYALSSYNEQFFGPGTRLTVL.

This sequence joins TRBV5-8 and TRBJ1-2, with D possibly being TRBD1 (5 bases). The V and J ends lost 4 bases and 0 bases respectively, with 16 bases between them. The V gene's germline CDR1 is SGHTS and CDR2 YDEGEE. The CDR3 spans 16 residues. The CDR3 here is CASSTRPGRTNYGYTF. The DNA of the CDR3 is TGTGCCAGCAGCACGCGCCCGGGACGGACTAACTATGGCTACACCTTC.

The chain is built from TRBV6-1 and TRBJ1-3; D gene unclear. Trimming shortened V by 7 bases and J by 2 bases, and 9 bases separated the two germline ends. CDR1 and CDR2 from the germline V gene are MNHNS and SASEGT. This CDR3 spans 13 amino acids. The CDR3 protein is CASIDNAGNTIYF. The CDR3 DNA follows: TGTGCCAGCATTGACAACGCTGGAAACACCATATATTTT.

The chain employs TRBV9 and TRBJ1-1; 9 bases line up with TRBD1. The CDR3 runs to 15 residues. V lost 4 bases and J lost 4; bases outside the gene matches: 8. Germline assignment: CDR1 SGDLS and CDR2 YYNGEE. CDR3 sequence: CASSSGQGSSTEAFF. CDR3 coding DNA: TGTGCCAGCAGCTCCGGACAGGGGTCCTCCACTGAAGCTTTCTTT.

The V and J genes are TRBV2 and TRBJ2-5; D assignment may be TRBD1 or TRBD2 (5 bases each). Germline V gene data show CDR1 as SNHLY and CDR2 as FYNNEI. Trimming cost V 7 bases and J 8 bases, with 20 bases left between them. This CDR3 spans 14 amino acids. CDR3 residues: CASIRVGGSATQYF. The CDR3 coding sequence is TGTGCCAGCATAAGGGTTGGGGGTAGCGCCACCCAGTACTTC.

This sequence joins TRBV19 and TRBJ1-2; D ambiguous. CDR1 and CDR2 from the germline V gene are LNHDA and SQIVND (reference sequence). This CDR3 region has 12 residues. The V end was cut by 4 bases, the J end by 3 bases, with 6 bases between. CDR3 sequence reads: CASSTDDYGYTF. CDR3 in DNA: TGTGCCAGTAGTACAGACGACTATGGCTACACCTTC. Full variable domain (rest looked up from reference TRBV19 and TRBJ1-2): DGGITQSPKYLFRKEGQNVTLSCEQNLNHDAMYWYRQDPGQGLRLIYYSQIVNDFQKGDIAEGYSVSREKKESFPLTVTSAQKNPTAFYLCASSTDDYGYTFGSGTRLTVV.

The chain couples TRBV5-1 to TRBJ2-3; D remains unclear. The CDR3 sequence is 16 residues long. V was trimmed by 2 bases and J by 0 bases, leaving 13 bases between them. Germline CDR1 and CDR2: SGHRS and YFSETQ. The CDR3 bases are TGCGCCAGCAGCTTTAGTGGTCGATTGAGCACAGATACGCAGTATTTT. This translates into CASSFSGRLSTDTQYF.

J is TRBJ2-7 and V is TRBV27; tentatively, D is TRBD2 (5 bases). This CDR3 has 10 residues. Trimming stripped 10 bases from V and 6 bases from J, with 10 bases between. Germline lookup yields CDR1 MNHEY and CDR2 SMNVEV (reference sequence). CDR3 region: CAKDSLEQYF. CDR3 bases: TGTGCCAAGGACTCCCTCGAGCAGTACTTC.

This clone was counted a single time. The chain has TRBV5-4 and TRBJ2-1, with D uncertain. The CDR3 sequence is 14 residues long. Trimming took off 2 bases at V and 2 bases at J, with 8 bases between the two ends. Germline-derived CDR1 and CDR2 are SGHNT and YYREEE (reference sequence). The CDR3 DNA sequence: TGTGCCAGCAGCTTACCACAACCCTACAATGAGCAGTTCTTC. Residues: CASSLPQPYNEQFF.

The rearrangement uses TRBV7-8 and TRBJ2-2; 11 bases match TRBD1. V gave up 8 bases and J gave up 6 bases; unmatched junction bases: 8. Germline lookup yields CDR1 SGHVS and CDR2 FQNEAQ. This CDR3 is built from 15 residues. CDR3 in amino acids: CASLQGQGVPGELFF. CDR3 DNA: TGTGCCAGCTTACAGGGACAGGGGGTTCCCGGGGAGCTGTTTTTT.

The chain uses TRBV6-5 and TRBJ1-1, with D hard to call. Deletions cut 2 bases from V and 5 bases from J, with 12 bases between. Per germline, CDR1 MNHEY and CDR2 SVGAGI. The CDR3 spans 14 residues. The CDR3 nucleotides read TGTGCCAGCAGTTACGAGGTAGGGAGTACTGAAGCTTTCTTT. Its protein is CASSYEVGSTEAFF.

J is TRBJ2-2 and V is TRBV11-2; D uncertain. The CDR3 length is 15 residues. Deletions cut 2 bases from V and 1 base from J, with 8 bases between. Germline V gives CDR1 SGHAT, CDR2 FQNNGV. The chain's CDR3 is CASSLFSRNTGELFF. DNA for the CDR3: TGTGCCAGCAGCTTATTTAGCCGGAACACCGGGGAGCTGTTTTTT.

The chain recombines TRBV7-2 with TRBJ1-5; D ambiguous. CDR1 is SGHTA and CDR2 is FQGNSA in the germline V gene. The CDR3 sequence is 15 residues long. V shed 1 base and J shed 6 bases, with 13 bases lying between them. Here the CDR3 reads CASSLGVGVTQPQHF. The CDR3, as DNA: TGTGCCAGCAGCTTAGGAGTCGGGGTCACTCAGCCCCAGCATTTT.

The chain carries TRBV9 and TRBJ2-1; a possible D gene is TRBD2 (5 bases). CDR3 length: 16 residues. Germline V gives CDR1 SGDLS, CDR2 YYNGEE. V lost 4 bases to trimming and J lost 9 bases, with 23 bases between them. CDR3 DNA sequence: TGTGCCAGCAGCCCCACTCCTCTAAGCGGCCCTAGTGAGCAGTTCTTC. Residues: CASSPTPLSGPSEQFF.

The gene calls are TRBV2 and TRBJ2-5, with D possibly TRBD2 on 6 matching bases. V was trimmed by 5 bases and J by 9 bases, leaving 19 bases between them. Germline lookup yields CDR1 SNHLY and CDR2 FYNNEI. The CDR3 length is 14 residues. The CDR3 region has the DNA TGTGCCAGCAGTTCCCTAACTAGCTTATCGGCCCAGTACTTC. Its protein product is CASSSLTSLSAQYF.